This T cell receptor beta chain was sequenced for a study of shared clonotypes between healthy human individuals. About the research overall: Per-donor plates numbered three CD4 naive, three CD4 memory, two CD8 naive and one CD8 memory. Whole-study findings and limits: Between four donors, naive CD4 clonotypes were shared at a level of approximately 5%. Only blood was sampled, and tissue TCR repertoires likely differ from blood ones.

Assay execution proceeded at the deep level. Profiling relied on immunoSEQ multiplex PCR, and the TCRdb table lists in-frame clones only, not all of them. This table has roughly 1,600,000 clones, approximately 98.5% appearing once. Note on this clone: Its target is unknown.

Per the germline V gene, CDR1 is MGHRA and CDR2 is YSYEKL. The CDR3 consists of 15 residues. V shed 0 bases and J shed 4 bases, with 12 bases lying between them. The chain is built from TRBV4-1 and TRBJ2-5, with D possibly being TRBD1 or TRBD2 (5 bases each). This TCR came from a man younger than 40 in good health. Sequenced sample: naive CD4+ T cells sorted from blood. Subset indicated: CD45RA+ positively selected. The chain's CDR3 is CASSQDLIGGETQYF. CDR3 coding DNA: TGCGCCAGCAGCCAAGATCTAATTGGGGGAGAGACCCAGTACTTC.